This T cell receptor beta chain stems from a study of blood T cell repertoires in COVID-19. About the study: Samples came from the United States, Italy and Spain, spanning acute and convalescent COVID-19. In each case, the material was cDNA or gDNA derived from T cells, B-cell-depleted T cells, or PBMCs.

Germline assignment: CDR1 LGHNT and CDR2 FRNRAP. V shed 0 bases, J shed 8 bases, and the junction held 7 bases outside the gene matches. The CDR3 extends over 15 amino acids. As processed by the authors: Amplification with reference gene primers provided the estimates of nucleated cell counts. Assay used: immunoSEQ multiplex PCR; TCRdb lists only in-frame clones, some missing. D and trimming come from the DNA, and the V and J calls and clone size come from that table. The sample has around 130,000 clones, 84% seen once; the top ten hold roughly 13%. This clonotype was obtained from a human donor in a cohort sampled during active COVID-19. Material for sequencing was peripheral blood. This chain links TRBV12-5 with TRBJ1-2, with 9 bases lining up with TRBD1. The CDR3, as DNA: TGTGCTAGTGGTTTGGTACAGGACAGGGGTCGAGGCTACACCTTC. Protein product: CASGLVQDRGRGYTF. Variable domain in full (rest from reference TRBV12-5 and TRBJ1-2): DARVTQTPRHKVTEMGQEVTMRCQPILGHNTVFWYRQTMMQGLELLAYFRNRAPLDDSGMPKDRFSAEMPDATLATLKIQPSEPRDSAVYFCASGLVQDRGRGYTFGSGTRLTVV.